The 13 T cell receptor beta chains below were found in one sample sequenced in a study of cytomegalovirus exposure and HLA in healthy donors. The PCR used 60 Vbeta and 13 Jbeta primers. Sequencing was performed with immunoSEQ multiplex PCR; in TCRdb, only in-frame clones are kept and a portion is missing. Among 35,000 to 50,000 clones listed, almost 70% were seen once. Sequencing used PBMCs. The receptors shown here come from a man aged 35-49 years in good health and CMV-seronegative.

The gene calls are TRBV10-3 and TRBJ2-7; D is perhaps TRBD2 (6 bases). Per the germline V gene, CDR1 is ENHRY and CDR2 is SYGVKD. The CDR3 runs to 15 residues. V was shortened by 0 bases and J by 4 bases, with 13 bases between the two germline ends. CDR3 in amino acids: CAISESVGGTYEQYF. The DNA for the CDR3 is TGTGCCATCAGTGAGTCGGTCGGGGGAACTTACGAGCAGTACTTC.

The rearrangement joins TRBV23-1 to TRBJ2-7; 9 bases match TRBD1. TRBV23-1 is recorded as an ORF, its role being uncertain. After removal of 5 bases from V and 3 bases from J, the junction contained 5 bases not matched to a gene. This CDR3 region has 14 residues. The CDR3 here is CASSSMDRGYEQYF. CDR3 DNA sequence: TGCGCCAGCAGTTCGATGGACAGGGGCTACGAGCAGTACTTC.

The chain is built from TRBV6-5 and TRBJ1-2, with 10 bases fitting TRBD1. The CDR3 sequence is 15 residues long. With 0 bases clipped from V and 8 bases from J, the junction kept 6 bases outside the gene matches. Germline lookup yields CDR1 MNHEY and CDR2 SVGAGI. CDR3 sequence: CASSYSDRGTHGYTF. In nucleotides, the CDR3 is TGTGCCAGCAGTTACTCGGACAGGGGGACTCACGGCTACACCTTC.

This clone occurred a few times. The V call is TRBV10-3, the J call TRBJ2-7, with 9 bases fitting TRBD1. This CDR3 has 15 amino acids. Germline trimming cut 7 bases from V and 7 bases from J; bases unmatched to any gene: 14. Per germline, CDR1 ENHRY and CDR2 SYGVKD. Here the CDR3 DNA reads TGTGCCATCACCGACCCTAGGGGACAGGGTGAAGAGCAGTACTTC. This sequence encodes CAITDPRGQGEEQYF.

CDR3 sequence reads: CASSQVEWGRGSTGELFF. CDR3 in DNA: TGCGCCAGCAGCCAAGTTGAATGGGGACGGGGGAGCACCGGGGAGCTGTTTTTT. J is TRBJ2-2 and V is TRBV4-1; possible D gene TRBD2, 6 bases. Germline assignment: CDR1 MGHRA and CDR2 YSYEKL. With 1 base removed from V and 4 bases from J, the gap between germline ends came to 19 bases. This CDR3 contains 18 residues.

As to this clone: The junction shows a germline mismatch at one end, possibly a read error. The V and J genes are TRBV6-1 and TRBJ2-5; D is ambiguous. This CDR3 region has 11 residues. Germline CDR1 MNHNS, CDR2 SASEGT. The CDR3 coding sequence is TGTGCCAGTAGTGAACCCCGGACCCAGTACTTC. Residues: CASSEPRTQYF.

The chain couples TRBV11-2 to TRBJ2-5, with a tentative D call TRBD2 (5 bases). V shed 0 bases and J shed 5 bases, with 13 bases lying between them. The CDR3 contains 15 residues. Germline values: CDR1 SGHAT, CDR2 FQNNGV. The CDR3 nucleotides are TGTGCCAGCAGCTTAGATCAAGAGGGAACGGAGACCCAGTACTTC. This gives the protein CASSLDQEGTETQYF.

This clone was counted once. This chain joins TRBV7-2 and TRBJ1-3, with unresolved D. Germline lookup yields CDR1 SGHTA and CDR2 FQGNSA. The CDR3 contains 16 residues. The V and J ends lost 1 base and 0 bases respectively, with 10 bases between them. The DNA of the CDR3 is TGTGCCAGCAGCTTAGAGTACGGGAACTCTGGAAACACCATATATTTT. Residues: CASSLEYGNSGNTIYF.

This clone was recorded a few times. The rearrangement joins TRBV4-3 to TRBJ1-3; 7 bases fit TRBD1. V trimming: 1 base; J trimming: 4 bases; junction bases outside the gene matches: 7. Germline-derived CDR1 and CDR2 are LGHNA and YSLEER. This CDR3 is built from 16 residues. The chain's CDR3 is CASSQANRGSGNTIYF. The CDR3 DNA sequence: TGCGCCAGCAGCCAAGCCAACAGGGGTTCGGGAAACACCATATATTTT.

The chain has TRBV30 and TRBJ2-7, with D possibly matching TRBD2 (5 bases). V lost 0 bases, J lost 5 bases, and 11 bases lay in between. The CDR3 runs to 13 residues. Germline V CDR1 and CDR2: GTSNPN, SVGIG (reference sequence). The DNA of the CDR3 is TGTGCCTGGAGTGTAATGAGAGGGCACGAGCAGTACTTC. Its protein is CAWSVMRGHEQYF.

This chain uses TRBV6-1 with TRBJ1-5; tentatively, D is TRBD1 (6 bases). This CDR3 is 14 amino acids long. V was clipped by 4 bases and J by 7 bases, with 14 bases between them. From germline, CDR1 is MNHNS and CDR2 SASEGT. The CDR3 loop is CASSVGTFNQPQHF. For the CDR3, the DNA is TGTGCCAGCAGTGTTGGGACATTTAACCAGCCCCAGCATTTT.

V gene TRBV19 combines with J gene TRBJ1-6; D is perhaps TRBD1 (5 bases). CDR3 length: 15 amino acids. V lost 6 bases to trimming and J lost 5 bases, with 14 bases between them. CDR1 is LNHDA, CDR2 SQIVND, per germline (reference sequence). CDR3 sequence reads: CASRTDRGDNSPLHF. For the CDR3, the DNA is TGTGCCAGTAGAACGGACCGGGGGGATAATTCACCCCTCCACTTT.

This clone was seen more than once but under ten times. The rearrangement joins TRBV4-2 to TRBJ2-3; 11 nucleotides agree with TRBD2. J gave up 3 bases and V 2 bases, and 4 bases lay outside the gene matches. Per the germline V gene, CDR1 is LGHNA and CDR2 is YNFKEQ. The CDR3 spans 16 residues. The DNA of the CDR3 is TGTGCCAGCAGCCAAATAACTAGCGGGGGAACAGATACGCAGTATTTT. This gives the protein CASSQITSGGTDTQYF.